This T cell receptor (beta chain) derives from a study of blood T cell repertoires in COVID-19. In the study's own analysis: Reference gene primer amplification gave estimated nucleated cell counts. Using immunoSEQ multiplex PCR, the repertoire was profiled, and TCRdb retains in-frame clones only, with some absent. That table furnishes V, J and clone size, whereas the DNA furnished D and trimming. The sample lists 280,000 or so clones; 88% were seen once. The CDR3 contains 15 residues. CDR1 SGHNT and CDR2 YENEEA come from the germline V gene. V was cut by 4 bases and J by 0 bases, with 10 bases left in between.

This clonotype was sampled from a man between 18 and 29 years old with active or convalescent COVID-19. The sequencing sample was made of peripheral blood. This rearrangement joins TRBV11-3 to TRBJ1-3; D possibly corresponds to TRBD1 (6 bases). This CDR3 reads CASSSGQSSGNTIYF. The CDR3 coding sequence is TGTGCCAGCAGCTCTGGACAGAGCTCTGGAAACACCATATATTTT.